The count of the clone carrying this TCR beta chain is one. Sequencing used immunoSEQ multiplex PCR; TCRdb keeps in-frame clones, though not all of them. The sample consists of 45,000 to 60,000 clones, approximately 86% of them appearing once. This specimen belongs to a study of technical replicates of blood from four donors. J was trimmed by 2 bases and V by 6 bases; bases with no gene match: 7. Germline V CDR1 and CDR2: ENHRY, SYGVKD. The CDR3 is 15 residues long. This receptor was identified in a human donor in good health. Some clones in this sample may be carry-over from other donors' samples. The chain uses TRBV10-3 and TRBJ2-7; 10 bases are a match to TRBD1. The sequenced sample was PBMCs. The DNA for the CDR3 is TGTGCCATCAGCGCCGGGACAGGGGCCCCCTACGAGCAGTACTTC. Its protein is CAISAGTGAPYEQYF.